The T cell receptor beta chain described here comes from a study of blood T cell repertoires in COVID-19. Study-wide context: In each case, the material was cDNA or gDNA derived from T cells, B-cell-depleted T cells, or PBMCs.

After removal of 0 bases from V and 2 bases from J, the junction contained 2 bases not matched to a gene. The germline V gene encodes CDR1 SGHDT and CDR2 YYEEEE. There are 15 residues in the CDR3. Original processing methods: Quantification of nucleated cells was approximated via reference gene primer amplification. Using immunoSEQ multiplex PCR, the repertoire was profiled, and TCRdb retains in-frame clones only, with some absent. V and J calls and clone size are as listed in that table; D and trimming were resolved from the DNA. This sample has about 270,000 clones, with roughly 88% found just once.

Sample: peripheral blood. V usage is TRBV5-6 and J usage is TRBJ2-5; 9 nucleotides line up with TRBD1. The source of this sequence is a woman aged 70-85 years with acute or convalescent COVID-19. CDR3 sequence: CASSLAGQGQETQYF. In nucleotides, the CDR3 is TGTGCCAGCAGCTTGGCCGGACAGGGGCAAGAGACCCAGTACTTC. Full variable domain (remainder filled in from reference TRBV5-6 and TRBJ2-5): DAGVTQSPTHLIKTRGQQVTLRCSPKSGHDTVSWYQQALGQGPQFIFQYYEEEERQRGNFPDRFSGHQFPNYSSELNVNALLLGDSALYLCASSLAGQGQETQYFGPGTRLLVL.